The 21 T cell receptor beta chains below all came from one sample that was sequenced in a study of low-dose radiotherapy and immunotherapy resistance in tumors. Time point specified: after trial treatment. Treatment of the sample: LDRT plus nivolumab, ipilimumab, low-dose cyclophosphamide and aspirin (RACIN trial). First-strand cDNA relied on TRAV- and TRBV-specific primers spanning alpha and beta chains. A constant-region primer paired with the V-primer adapter amplified TCRs over around 18 PCR cycles. TCRdb re-called the reads through MiXCR, storing one row per CDR3 protein. The profile shows some 94,000 distinct CDR3 sequences, 20% to 25% of them singletons. Sequencing used PBMCs, obtained after low-dose radiotherapy plus immunotherapy. These receptors were obtained from a female donor with ovarian cancer.

At least ten counts were recorded for this clonotype. The gene calls are TRBV6-2 or TRBV6-3 and TRBJ1-1; no firm D call. The CDR3 extends over 15 amino acids. The germline V gene encodes CDR1 MNHEY and CDR2 SVGEGT. The ends were cut back, 5 bases at V and 1 base at J, with 14 bases in the middle. The CDR3 is CASSVLGTGNTEAFF. DNA for the CDR3: TGTGCCAGCAGTGTACTGGGTACTGGGAACACTGAAGCTTTCTTT.

This clonotype was seen many times. The CDR3: CASSLVSGGAYNEQFF. The CDR3 coding sequence is TGTGCCAGCAGTTTAGTCAGCGGGGGGGCCTACAATGAGCAGTTCTTC. This chain joins TRBV28 and TRBJ2-1, with 10 bases identical to TRBD2. The J segment lost 2 bases and the V segment lost 2 bases, leaving 3 bases of the junction unmatched. Per the germline V gene, CDR1 is MDHEN and CDR2 is SYDVKM. The CDR3 runs 16 residues.

The chain employs TRBV10-2 and TRBJ2-1; TRBD2 agrees at 8 bases. Germline V lookup: CDR1 WSHSY, CDR2 SAAADI. V shed 6 bases, J shed 2 bases, and the junction held 9 bases outside the gene matches. The CDR3 is made up of 16 amino acids. The CDR3 spells CASRRTSPPPYNEQFF. The DNA for the CDR3 is TGCGCCAGCAGAAGGACTAGCCCCCCTCCCTACAATGAGCAGTTCTTC.

This clonotype occurred many times. V usage is TRBV29-1 and J usage is TRBJ2-7; 9 bases align to TRBD1. V trimming: 6 bases; J trimming: 0 bases; junction bases outside the gene matches: 6. The CDR3 loop spans 14 amino acids. CDR1 is SQVTM and CDR2 is ANQGSEA in the germline V gene. The CDR3 DNA reads as TGCAGCGTAACCGGGACAGGGAGCTCCTACGAGCAGTACTTC. Protein: CSVTGTGSSYEQYF.

This clonotype was found many times. The rearrangement links TRBV5-4 to TRBJ1-2; 8 positions match TRBD1. This CDR3 is built from 15 residues. Germline trimming cut 3 bases from V and 6 bases from J; bases unmatched to any gene: 10. The germline gives CDR1 SGHNT, CDR2 YYREEE (reference sequence). CDR3 amino acids: CASSSPQGAEDGYTF. In DNA, the CDR3 is TGTGCCAGCAGCTCACCCCAGGGGGCTGAGGATGGCTACACCTTC.

This clonotype was counted at least ten times. The genes are TRBV5-5 and TRBJ2-1; no clear D. V was clipped by 0 bases and J by 6 bases, with 7 bases between them. In germline, CDR1 is SGHKS, CDR2 YYEKEE (reference sequence). The CDR3 runs 13 residues. In DNA, the CDR3 is TGTGCCAGCAGCTTGGGACGAGCCAATGAGCAGTTCTTC. The encoded protein is CASSLGRANEQFF.

The sample holds many counts of this clonotype. The rearrangement links TRBV9 to TRBJ2-3; 8 bases match TRBD2. Germline CDR1 reads SGDLS; CDR2 reads YYNGEE. Losses at the gene ends were 2 bases for V and 6 bases for J; bases not matched to a gene: 8. The CDR3 covers 15 residues. The CDR3 nucleotides read TGTGCCAGCAGCGTTTCTAGCGGGCCCCGGGATACGCAGTATTTT. Protein: CASSVSSGPRDTQYF.

This clonotype was seen repeatedly, ten times or more. The chain links TRBV7-2 to TRBJ2-1, with D perhaps TRBD1 (6 bases). CDR1 and CDR2 from the germline V gene are SGHTA and FQGNSA. Trimming left V 5 bases short and J 8 bases short, with 19 bases between. The CDR3 is made up of 15 amino acids. The CDR3 loop is CASSLNPTGRDEQFF. The DNA of the CDR3 is TGTGCCAGCAGCCTAAATCCGACAGGCAGGGATGAGCAGTTCTTC.

This clonotype was recorded at least ten times. The V and J genes are TRBV7-9 and TRBJ2-7; D unclear. The V end was cut by 1 base, the J end by 0 bases, with 7 bases between. The CDR3 extends over 14 amino acids. CDR1 SEHNR and CDR2 FQNEAQ come from the germline V gene (reference sequence). CDR3 loop: CASSLGTISYEQYF. The CDR3 nucleotides are TGTGCCAGCAGCTTAGGCACAATCTCCTACGAGCAGTACTTC.

Regarding this clonotype: Only one base separates this from a far larger clonotype, so it likely reflects a read error. The chain carries TRBV11-2 and TRBJ2-7; D remains unclear. The CDR3 sequence is 17 residues long. Germline V gene sequence: CDR1 SGHAT, CDR2 FQNNGV. Trimming took off 6 bases at V and 2 bases at J, with 23 bases between the two ends. The DNA of the CDR3 is TGTGCCAGCAGTGAAGCGCTTCCGGCCTTACCCCCCTACGAGCAGTACTTC. As protein: CASSEALPALPPYEQYF.

This clonotype was seen many times. The CDR3, as DNA: TGTGCCAGCAGCTTAATTGAAGGGACTTACGAGCAGTACTTC. Protein sequence: CASSLIEGTYEQYF. V is TRBV7-9 and J is TRBJ2-7; tentatively, D is TRBD2 (6 bases). Germline CDR1 SEHNR, CDR2 FQNEAQ (reference sequence). Between the trimmed V and J ends, which lost 2 bases and 4 bases, there was a span of 12 bases. CDR3 length: 14 amino acids.

This clonotype is medium-sized (0.01 to 0.1%) in the sample. The chain employs TRBV28 and TRBJ1-5, with 9 nucleotides matching TRBD1. After removal of 5 bases from V and 3 bases from J, the junction contained 5 bases not matched to a gene. CDR3 length: 15 residues. Germline loops: CDR1 MDHEN, CDR2 SYDVKM. CDR3 nucleotide sequence: TGTGCCAGCAGTAGGGACAGGGTAACCAATCAGCCCCAGCATTTT. It translates to CASSRDRVTNQPQHF.

A word on this clonotype: Because the CDR3's place on the DNA is in doubt, the DNA is left out and the CDR3 is given as listed by TCRdb. V usage is TRBV28 and J usage is TRBJ2-2; the table assigns TRBD1, which was not confirmed against the DNA. The CDR3 adds up to 16 amino acids, both ends counted. Germline CDR1 is MDHEN and CDR2 is SYDVKM. The CDR3 region is CASSFGQGATGELFFF.

This clonotype was picked up many times. This chain joins TRBV12-3 or TRBV12-4 and TRBJ2-5; TRBD2 matches at 8 bases. This CDR3 region has 15 residues. Trimming took 6 bases from V and 10 from J; bases not matched to a gene: 16. CDR3 nucleotide sequence: TGTGCCAGCAGGATTAGCGGGAAACGTCCGGAGCACCAGTACTTC. This codes for CASRISGKRPEHQYF.

The V gene is TRBV5-1, the J gene TRBJ2-2; 8 bases line up with TRBD2. V was clipped by 4 bases and J by 5 bases; unmatched bases: 7. The CDR3 covers 15 residues. Germline loops: CDR1 SGHRS, CDR2 YFSETQ. Written as DNA, the CDR3 is TGCGCCAGCAGCGGAGGGACTAGTTTGACCGGGGAGCTGTTTTTT. Its translation: CASSGGTSLTGELFF. Drawing the rest from reference TRBV5-1 and TRBJ2-2, the complete variable domain is KAGVTQTPRYLIKTRGQQVTLSCSPISGHRSVSWYQQTPGQGLQFLFEYFSETQRNKGNFPGRFSGRQFSNSRSEMNVSTLELGDSALYLCASSGGTSLTGELFFGEGSRLTVL.

J is TRBJ2-7 and V is TRBV10-1; 13 bases agree with TRBD2. Germline loops: CDR1 WNHNN, CDR2 SYGVQD (reference sequence). Trimming at V came to 3 bases and at J to 6 bases, leaving 8 bases not matched to a gene. The CDR3 is 16 residues long. CDR3: CASSDSGLAGASEQYF. CDR3 DNA sequence: TGCGCCAGCAGTGATTCCGGACTAGCGGGAGCATCCGAGCAGTACTTC.

The genes are TRBV19 and TRBJ2-1; D is undetermined. This CDR3 has 11 residues. Per the germline V gene, CDR1 is LNHDA and CDR2 is SQIVND (reference sequence). Trimming shortened V by 5 bases and J by 9 bases, and 8 bases separated the two germline ends. The DNA for the CDR3 is TGTGCCAGTAGTTCGATGGGTGAGCAGTTCTTC. This gives the protein CASSSMGEQFF.

This clonotype was observed at least ten times. The V gene is TRBV7-3, the J gene TRBJ2-3, with TRBD2 matching 8 bases. Germline V CDR1 and CDR2: SGHTA, FQGTGA. CDR3 size: 14 residues. The J segment lost 1 base and the V segment lost 5 bases, leaving 2 bases of the junction unmatched. CDR3 in DNA: TGTGCCAGCAGCCTTAGCGGGGGCACAGATACGCAGTATTTT. This sequence encodes CASSLSGGTDTQYF.

This clonotype was detected only a few times. This chain joins TRBV20-1 and TRBJ1-5, with a possible D match to TRBD1 (5 bases). Trimming stripped 5 bases from V and 3 bases from J, with 14 bases between. This CDR3 contains 14 residues. CDR1 DFQATT and CDR2 SNEGSKA come from the germline V gene (reference sequence). The CDR3 here is CSARGQGSNQPQHF. The CDR3 DNA sequence: TGCAGTGCTCGGGGCCAGGGCTCCAATCAGCCCCAGCATTTT.

About this clonotype itself: Given a much more abundant clone one base away, this may be a read error. The V and J genes are TRBV6-2 or TRBV6-3 and TRBJ1-4; D not resolved. The CDR3 sequence is 16 residues long. Germline CDR1 MNHEY, CDR2 SVGEGT. The CDR3 is CANSYSLRRRNEKLFF. CDR3 nucleotides: TGTGCCAACAGTTACTCGTTGAGGCGGAGGAATGAAAAACTGTTTTTT.

This chain uses TRBV5-6 with TRBJ1-3; D call uncertain. Germline values: CDR1 SGHDT, CDR2 YYEEEE. The V end lost 0 bases, the J end lost 0 bases, and 10 bases lay between the germline ends. CDR3 length: 16 amino acids. The CDR3 region is CASSLEQRVSGNTIYF. The CDR3 nucleotides are TGTGCCAGCAGCTTGGAACAGCGAGTCTCTGGAAACACCATATATTTT.